This T cell receptor beta chain is from a study of cytomegalovirus exposure and HLA in healthy donors. The germline V gene encodes CDR1 SQVTM and CDR2 ANQGSEA. V was cut by 0 bases and J by 3 bases, with 15 bases left in between. The CDR3 is 15 amino acids. PCR employed 60 Vbeta and 13 Jbeta primers. Using immunoSEQ multiplex PCR, the repertoire was profiled, and TCRdb retains in-frame clones only, with some absent. The table shows 70,000 to 90,000 clones, with 55% to 65% occurring only once. This receptor was taken from a woman aged 35 to 49 in good health and CMV-seropositive. V is TRBV29-1 and J is TRBJ2-7; perhaps TRBD1 as D (6 bases). The sequencing sample was made of PBMCs. CDR3 DNA: TGCAGCGTTGAAGATATCCCAGGGGCTGGCTACGAGCAGTACTTC. Amino acid sequence: CSVEDIPGAGYEQYF.